The T cell receptor beta chain described here comes from a study of blood T cell repertoires in COVID-19. Across the whole study: Samples came from the United States, Italy and Spain, spanning acute and convalescent COVID-19. Nucleic acid was either cDNA or gDNA, and it came from T cells, B-cell-depleted T cells, or PBMCs.

Under the authors' procedure: Using reference gene primer amplification, nucleated cell counts were estimated. TCRdb's table, derived via immunoSEQ multiplex PCR, lists solely in-frame clones and lacks some. V and J calls plus clone size are reproduced from that table; the DNA served to infer D and trimming. Of roughly 100,000 clones detected, roughly 80% appear once; the ten largest clones hold roughly 14%. The CDR3 is 15 residues long. V was clipped by 0 bases and J by 2 bases; unmatched bases: 4. Looked up from germline, CDR1 is GTSNPN and CDR2 is SVGIG (reference sequence). The sample taken for sequencing was peripheral blood. V is TRBV30 and J is TRBJ1-3; TRBD1 aligns across 7 bases. This TCR was recovered from a woman aged 80 or over with acute or convalescent COVID-19. The chain's CDR3 is CAWSVPTGAGNTIYF. DNA for the CDR3: TGTGCCTGGAGTGTACCCACAGGGGCTGGAAACACCATATATTTT.